The clone carrying this TCR beta chain was counted once. The CDR3 is 15 residues long. Germline CDR1 MDHEN, CDR2 SYDVKM. Trimming removed 6 bases from V and 5 bases from J; junction bases left unmatched: 11. Using immunoSEQ multiplex PCR, the repertoire was profiled, and TCRdb retains in-frame clones only, with some absent. Here the sample spans over 65,000 clones, around 82% being singletons. This entry comes from a study of blood T cell repertoires in COVID-19. About the research overall: Samples representing acute and convalescent COVID-19 were sourced from the United States, Italy and Spain.

The chain couples TRBV28 to TRBJ1-2; 8 bases are shared with TRBD1. This clonotype was sampled from a man older than 75 with active COVID-19. The sample taken for sequencing was peripheral blood. CDR3 region: CASRWTGILDYGYTF. For the CDR3, the DNA is TGTGCCAGCAGGTGGACAGGGATTCTCGATTATGGCTACACCTTC.